This TCR beta chain was observed in a study of chemoradiotherapy in HPV16-positive cancers. Germline-derived CDR1 and CDR2 are MNHEY and SMNVEV (reference sequence). Trimming took 4 bases from V and 10 from J; bases not matched to a gene: 6. This CDR3 spans 13 amino acids. The repertoire was sequenced with immunoSEQ multiplex PCR; TCRdb's copy has only in-frame clones and lacks some. The sample holds approximately 11,000 clones, 75% seen once. General observations from the study: During treatment, candidate HPV-specific clones and E7-related motifs expanded in tumor. Better recurrence-free survival went with HPV-responsive T-cell expansion in HPV16-positive patients. Functional assays defining HPV-specific T cells used only a couple of HPV16-positive patients.

As concerns this clone: Antigen specificity is unknown.

J is TRBJ1-1 and V is TRBV27; 10 nucleotides line up with TRBD1. Collection took place from a patient who underwent chemoradiotherapy. The sequence was collected from a human donor with HPV-associated anogenital cancer. The CDR3 loop reads CASSYEGQGRAFF. DNA for the CDR3: TGTGCCAGCAGTTATGAGGGACAGGGGAGAGCTTTCTTT.